Listed here is a single T cell receptor beta chain. The sample belongs to a study of blood T cell repertoires in COVID-19. The repertoire was sequenced with immunoSEQ multiplex PCR; TCRdb's copy has only in-frame clones and lacks some. This table has 120,000 or so clones, about 74% appearing once. The V gene's germline CDR1 is LNHNV and CDR2 YYDKDF (reference sequence). The CDR3 length is 17 residues. The V and J ends lost 2 bases and 0 bases, in that order; junction bases with no gene match: 7. Sequenced sample: peripheral blood. The TCR originated in a man in his fifties or sixties with acute or convalescent COVID-19. This chain connects TRBV15 to TRBJ2-7; 10 bases match TRBD2. The CDR3 region has the DNA TGTGCCACCAGCAGATCCCGGACTAGCGGCTCCTCCTACGAGCAGTACTTC. It yields the protein CATSRSRTSGSSYEQYF.